These 19 T cell receptor beta chains originate from one sample sequenced in a study of blood T cell repertoires in COVID-19. Method: immunoSEQ multiplex PCR; TCRdb's copy keeps in-frame clones and lacks some. The sample includes roughly 160,000 clones, roughly 84% of them seen just once. The sample was peripheral blood. The receptors shown here come from a woman in her fifties or sixties with acute or convalescent COVID-19.

The chain links TRBV18 to TRBJ1-3; D remains ambiguous. Germline V gives CDR1 KGHSH, CDR2 LQKENI. Trimming left V 2 bases short and J 0 bases short, with 11 bases between. The CDR3 spans 16 residues. CDR3 bases: TGTGCCAGCTCACCAGGGCAGACCCCCTCTGGAAACACCATATATTTT. This translates into CASSPGQTPSGNTIYF.

The CDR3 DNA reads TGTGCCAGCAGTTTGCGATCCTTGGTGTCTGGGGCCAACGTCCTGACTTTC. It codes for CASSLRSLVSGANVLTF. The chain has TRBV27 and TRBJ2-6; no clear D gene. The germline V and J ends were trimmed by 3 bases and 1 base, with 13 bases remaining between them. Per germline, CDR1 MNHEY and CDR2 SMNVEV (reference sequence). This CDR3 has 17 residues.

The V call is TRBV5-4, the J call TRBJ2-3; 11 nucleotides match TRBD2. The CDR3 sequence is 18 residues long. V shed 4 bases and J 5 bases; nucleotides not matched to a gene: 15. Germline loops: CDR1 SGHNT, CDR2 YYREEE (reference sequence). CDR3 bases: TGTGCCAGCAGCCTAACCGGGACTAGCGGCTTATGGGAAGATACGCAGTATTTT. Protein sequence: CASSLTGTSGLWEDTQYF. The full variable domain, rest sourced from reference TRBV5-4 and TRBJ2-3, is ETGVTQSPTHLIKTRGQQVTLRCSSQSGHNTVSWYQQALGQGPQFIFQYYREEENGRGNFPPRFSGLQFPNYSSELNVNALELDDSALYLCASSLTGTSGLWEDTQYFGPGTRLTVL.

The genes are TRBV19 and TRBJ1-1, with 7 bases matching TRBD1. The CDR3 sequence is 14 residues long. CDR1 is LNHDA and CDR2 is SQIVND in the germline V gene (reference sequence). V trimming: 5 bases; J trimming: 0 bases; junction bases outside the gene matches: 3. CDR3: CASSAQGMNTEAFF. The DNA of the CDR3 is TGTGCCAGTAGTGCACAGGGGATGAACACTGAAGCTTTCTTT.

This chain joins TRBV7-8 and TRBJ2-1, with TRBD2 matching over 10 bases. Germline lookup yields CDR1 SGHVS and CDR2 FQNEAQ. This CDR3 contains 15 residues. V lost 2 bases, J lost 9 bases, and 7 bases stayed unmatched. CDR3 loop: CASSLRAGGPGEQFF. The CDR3 coding sequence is TGTGCCAGCAGCTTAAGAGCGGGGGGGCCCGGTGAGCAGTTCTTC.

The gene calls are TRBV5-3 and TRBJ2-1; TRBD2 matches at 10 bases. TRBV5-3 is assigned to the ORF class and has an uncertain function. The V gene end was trimmed by 1 base and the J gene end by 6 bases; junction bases not matched to a gene: 10. CDR3 length: 17 amino acids. The CDR3 here is CARSLTSGAEIRNEQFF. DNA of the CDR3: TGTGCCAGAAGCTTGACTAGCGGGGCGGAAATACGCAATGAGCAGTTCTTC.

This chain uses TRBV7-2 with TRBJ1-2; 9 positions agree with TRBD1. With 6 bases clipped from V and 6 bases from J, the junction kept 11 bases outside the gene matches. Germline CDR1 and CDR2: SGHTA and FQGNSA. The CDR3 has 15 residues. Here the CDR3 DNA reads TGTGCCAGCAGTCCTACCGGGACAGGGTGGAATGGCTACACCTTC. Its translation: CASSPTGTGWNGYTF. Filled out from reference TRBV7-2 and TRBJ1-2, the complete variable domain reads GAGVSQSPSNKVTEKGKDVELRCDPISGHTALYWYRQSLGQGLEFLIYFQGNSAPDKSGLPSDRFSAERTGGSVSTLTIQRTQQEDSAVYLCASSPTGTGWNGYTFGSGTRLTVV.

The chain uses TRBV6-5 and TRBJ2-5, with D unresolved. The germline CDR1 and CDR2 sequences are MNHEY and SVGAGI. The CDR3 totals 16 residues. Trimming cost V 0 bases and J 1 base, with 12 bases left between them. CDR3 sequence reads: CASSYSRGAIQETQYF. CDR3 in DNA: TGTGCCAGCAGTTACTCCCGAGGAGCTATCCAAGAGACCCAGTACTTC.

This clone has more than one count but fewer than ten. The chain joins TRBV7-6 to TRBJ1-3; maybe TRBD1 (5 bases). Germline loops: CDR1 SGHVS, CDR2 FNYEAQ. CDR3 length: 15 residues. V lost 5 bases and J lost 3, with 14 bases in between. CDR3 amino acids: CASSPQPDIGNTIYF. The CDR3 DNA is TGTGCCAGCAGCCCCCAACCGGACATTGGAAACACCATATATTTT. The entire variable domain, with the rest obtained from reference TRBV7-6 and TRBJ1-3, is as follows: GAGVSQSPRYKVTKRGQDVALRCDPISGHVSLYWYRQALGQGPEFLTYFNYEAQQDKSGLPNDRFSAERPEGSISTLTIQRTEQRDSAMYRCASSPQPDIGNTIYFGEGSWLTVV.

The genes are TRBV7-6 and TRBJ2-1; D may be TRBD2 (6 bases). Trimming stripped 1 base from V and 6 bases from J, with 7 bases between. The germline V gene has CDR1 SGHVS and CDR2 FNYEAQ. This CDR3 has 13 amino acids. CDR3: CASSLGLVNEQFF. As DNA, the CDR3 is TGTGCCAGCAGCTTAGGACTAGTCAATGAGCAGTTCTTC.

This chain joins TRBV5-6 and TRBJ2-7; D perhaps matches TRBD1 (6 bases). V lost 2 bases, J lost 3 bases, and 15 bases lay in between. The CDR3 covers 15 residues. CDR1 and CDR2 from the germline V gene are SGHDT and YYEEEE. The CDR3 sequence is CASSFLRTVSYEQYF. CDR3 bases: TGTGCCAGCAGCTTTCTAAGGACAGTCAGCTACGAGCAGTACTTC.

This chain links TRBV4-2 with TRBJ2-7, with 9 bases matching TRBD1. Germline trimming cut 3 bases from V and 6 bases from J; bases unmatched to any gene: 9. Germline V gives CDR1 LGHNA, CDR2 YNFKEQ. The length of the CDR3 is 15 residues. The CDR3 reads CASSHASGQGSEQYF. The CDR3 DNA follows: TGTGCCAGCAGCCACGCCTCGGGACAGGGATCCGAGCAGTACTTC.

The rearrangement links TRBV28 to TRBJ1-2, with 10 positions matching TRBD1. Germline V CDR1 and CDR2: MDHEN, SYDVKM. The CDR3 sequence is 16 residues long. V gave up 10 bases and J gave up 0 bases; unmatched junction bases: 11. CDR3 region: CAIQIRDRGANYGYTF. The DNA of the CDR3 is TGTGCCATCCAGATCCGGGACAGGGGAGCTAACTATGGCTACACCTTC.

The V and J genes are TRBV7-9 and TRBJ2-7, with TRBD1 matching over 7 bases. The V gene's germline CDR1 is SEHNR and CDR2 FQNEAQ (reference sequence). The V segment lost 4 bases and the J segment 1 base; nucleotides outside the gene matches: 7. The CDR3 totals 15 residues. The CDR3 spells CASSSRDSSSYEQYF. CDR3 nucleotides: TGTGCCAGCAGCTCCCGGGACAGCTCGTCCTACGAGCAGTACTTC.

The chain is built from TRBV7-6 and TRBJ2-5, with a possible D match to TRBD2 (5 bases). V was pared by 2 bases and J by 2 bases, with 9 bases between. This CDR3 is built from 14 residues. The V gene's germline CDR1 is SGHVS and CDR2 FNYEAQ. The CDR3 DNA is TGTGCCAGCAGCTTAACCCGGGGACAAGAGACCCAGTACTTC. As protein: CASSLTRGQETQYF.

J is TRBJ2-7 and V is TRBV23-1; weak D call: TRBD1 (5 bases). TRBV23-1 is known as an ORF, though its function is uncertain. V lost 2 bases to trimming and J lost 0 bases, with 20 bases between them. CDR3 size: 18 residues. This CDR3 reads CASSQTLSRVRGSYEQYF. The CDR3 nucleotides are TGCGCCAGCAGTCAAACGCTCTCCAGGGTTCGCGGCTCCTACGAGCAGTACTTC.

This clone was counted once. The J gene is TRBJ1-2, the V gene TRBV5-1; D is undetermined. Per germline, CDR1 SGHRS and CDR2 YFSETQ. The CDR3 spans 13 residues. V lost 1 base and J 6 bases, leaving 10 bases between the germline ends. CDR3 protein: CASSLRAGNGYTF. The DNA for the CDR3 is TGCGCCAGCAGCTTGCGGGCGGGGAATGGCTACACCTTC.

This clone has a single count. The chain couples TRBV4-3 to TRBJ2-3; D not certain. CDR1 and CDR2 from the germline V gene are LGHNA and YSLEER. CDR3 length equals 16 residues. V was cut by 1 base and J by 0 bases, with 11 bases left in between. This CDR3 is CASSQGAGTSTDTQYF. Written as DNA, the CDR3 is TGCGCCAGCAGCCAAGGGGCAGGAACTAGCACAGATACGCAGTATTTT.

V and J are TRBV6-5 and TRBJ1-6, with no clear D. Deletions cut 6 bases from V and 0 bases from J, with 6 bases between. CDR3 length: 14 residues. Per germline, CDR1 MNHEY and CDR2 SVGAGI. The CDR3: CASRTSSYNSPLHF. The CDR3 DNA reads as TGTGCCAGCAGAACCAGCTCCTATAATTCACCCCTCCACTTT.